These T cell receptor beta chains were read from a single sample in a study of blood T cells in healthy people across ages. TCRdb reanalysed the 5' RACE reads using MiXCR and keeps one entry per CDR3 protein. Here the sample spans about 650,000 distinct CDR3 sequences, 32% being singletons. Material for sequencing was blood. These TCRs come from a woman over 75 in good health. Both conserved end residues are part of each CDR3. D genes are given only for firm matches. Clone size is stated in some rows and not others, as once, few, many or a class when expanded.

clone size: many
J gene: TRBJ1-1
V gene: TRBV29-1
D gene: NA
CDR3 protein: CSVAGHPNTEAFF
CDR3 DNA: TGCAGCGTTGCTGGCCATCCGAACACTGAAGCTTTCTTT

clone size: many
J gene: TRBJ1-1
V gene: TRBV25-1
D gene: NA
CDR3 protein: CASSGMNTEAFF
CDR3 DNA: TGTGCCAGCAGTGGAATGAACACTGAAGCTTTCTTT

clone size: many
J gene: TRBJ2-4
V gene: TRBV9
D gene: NA
CDR3 protein: CASSADLGTKNIQYF
CDR3 DNA: TGTGCCAGCAGCGCCGACCTTGGGACGAAAAACATTCAGTACTTC

clone size: many
J gene: TRBJ2-7
V gene: TRBV6-1
D gene: TRBD1
CDR3 protein: CASQGAGQVYEQYF
CDR3 DNA: TGTGCCAGCCAGGGGGCGGGACAAGTCTACGAGCAGTACTTC

clone size: NA
J gene: TRBJ2-1
V gene: TRBV7-9
D gene: TRBD2
CDR3 protein: CASSPGGIGEQFF
CDR3 DNA: TGCGCCAGCAGCCCCGGGGGGATCGGTGAGCAGTTCTTC

clone size: many
J gene: TRBJ2-7
V gene: TRBV20-1
D gene: TRBD1
CDR3 protein: CSAEDRGFEQYF
CDR3 DNA: TGCAGTGCCGAGGACAGGGGCTTCGAGCAGTACTTC

clone size: many
J gene: TRBJ2-7
V gene: TRBV7-9
D gene: TRBD1
CDR3 protein: CASSLTTGDGQYF
CDR3 DNA: TGTGCCAGCAGTCTTACGACAGGGGACGGGCAGTACTTC

clone size: NA
J gene: TRBJ1-1
V gene: TRBV5-1
D gene: TRBD1
CDR3 protein: CAGSNRDRGTEAFF
CDR3 DNA: TGCGCCGGCAGCAACCGGGACAGGGGTACTGAAGCTTTCTTT

clone size: many
J gene: TRBJ2-7
V gene: TRBV7-3
D gene: NA
CDR3 protein: CASSSHPPVEKSSYEQYF
CDR3 DNA: TGTGCCAGCAGCTCCCACCCTCCGGTCGAAAAAAGCTCCTACGAGCAGTACTTC

clone size: many
J gene: TRBJ1-6
V gene: TRBV3-1
D gene: NA
CDR3 protein: CASSQQGRGSPLHF
CDR3 DNA: TGTGCCAGCAGCCAACAGGGACGGGGCTCACCCCTCCACTTT

clone size: once
J gene: TRBJ1-5
V gene: TRBV20-1
D gene: NA
CDR3 protein: CSARVAGRTLISNQAQHF
CDR3 DNA: TGCAGTGCTAGAGTAGCAGGCCGAACTTTAATTAGCAATCAGGCCCAGCATTTT

clone size: many
J gene: TRBJ2-7
V gene: TRBV5-1
D gene: TRBD1
CDR3 protein: CASSFSLTGGVEQYF
CDR3 DNA: TGCGCCAGCAGCTTTTCCTTGACAGGGGGGGTCGAGCAGTACTTC

clone size: many
J gene: TRBJ1-2
V gene: TRBV10-3
D gene: TRBD1
CDR3 protein: CAIQGTGNYGYTF
CDR3 DNA: TGTGCCATCCAAGGGACAGGGAACTATGGCTACACCTTC

clone size: few
J gene: TRBJ2-1
V gene: TRBV28
D gene: NA
CDR3 protein: CASSFQGRENEQFF
CDR3 DNA: TGTGCCAGCAGTTTCCAAGGGAGAGAGAATGAGCAGTTCTTC

clone size: NA
J gene: TRBJ1-1
V gene: TRBV5-1
D gene: NA
CDR3 protein: CASSLEQGNTEAFF
CDR3 DNA: TGCGCCAGCAGCTTGGAGCAGGGGAACACTGAAGCTTTCTTT

clone size: many
J gene: TRBJ2-4
V gene: TRBV7-9
D gene: TRBD1
CDR3 protein: CASSSLTGAKNIQYF
CDR3 DNA: TGTGCCAGCAGCTCGTTGACAGGGGCCAAAAACATTCAGTACTTC

clone size: many
J gene: TRBJ2-5
V gene: TRBV20-1
D gene: TRBD1
CDR3 protein: CSAPPTGVGTQYF
CDR3 DNA: TGCAGTGCTCCACCGACAGGGGTAGGGACCCAGTACTTC

clone size: many
J gene: TRBJ1-2
V gene: TRBV20-1
D gene: NA
CDR3 protein: CSARFQGNYGYTF
CDR3 DNA: TGCAGTGCTAGATTTCAGGGAAACTATGGCTACACCTTC

clone size: few
J gene: TRBJ2-2
V gene: TRBV5-4
D gene: TRBD1
CDR3 protein: CASRKGQGGTGELFF
CDR3 DNA: TGTGCCAGCAGAAAAGGACAGGGAGGCACCGGGGAGCTGTTTTTT

clone size: few
J gene: TRBJ1-1
V gene: TRBV20-1
D gene: NA
CDR3 protein: CSARQWGVNTEAFF
CDR3 DNA: TGCAGTGCTAGACAATGGGGAGTGAACACTGAAGCTTTCTTT

clone size: NA
J gene: TRBJ1-2
V gene: TRBV7-8
D gene: NA
CDR3 protein: CASSLRPTGDGYTF
CDR3 DNA: TGTGCCAGCAGCCTTCGACCAACGGGGGATGGCTACACCTTC

clone size: many
J gene: TRBJ2-1
V gene: TRBV5-1
D gene: TRBD1
CDR3 protein: CASSYGQGVYNEQFF
CDR3 DNA: TGCGCCAGCAGCTACGGACAGGGGGTCTACAATGAGCAGTTCTTC

clone size: NA
J gene: TRBJ2-4
V gene: TRBV28
D gene: NA
CDR3 protein: CASSRMPQGYLAKNIQYF
CDR3 DNA: TGTGCCAGCAGCCGAATGCCTCAGGGATACCTAGCCAAAAACATTCAGTACTTC

clone size: many
J gene: TRBJ2-1
V gene: TRBV5-5
D gene: NA
CDR3 protein: CASSLGLRYNEQFF
CDR3 DNA: TGTGCCAGCAGCTTGGGGCTGAGATACAATGAGCAGTTCTTC

clone size: many
J gene: TRBJ2-7
V gene: TRBV6-5
D gene: NA
CDR3 protein: CASKRSRRSYEQYF
CDR3 DNA: TGTGCCAGCAAGAGAAGCAGGAGATCCTACGAGCAGTACTTC

clone size: many
J gene: TRBJ2-7
V gene: TRBV5-5
D gene: TRBD2
CDR3 protein: CASSEGLAGTYEQYF
CDR3 DNA: TGTGCCAGCAGCGAGGGACTAGCGGGCACCTACGAGCAGTACTTC

clone size: NA
J gene: TRBJ1-2
V gene: TRBV6-5
D gene: NA
CDR3 protein: CASSYSGDHRVYGYTF
CDR3 DNA: TGTGCCAGCAGTTACTCGGGTGATCACAGGGTCTATGGCTACACCTTC

clone size: few
J gene: TRBJ2-7
V gene: TRBV20-1
D gene: TRBD1
CDR3 protein: CGASRGGRYEQYF
CDR3 DNA: TGCGGTGCTAGCAGAGGGGGCCGCTACGAGCAGTACTTC

clone size: many
J gene: TRBJ2-5
V gene: TRBV2
D gene: NA
CDR3 protein: CASSPSGRLQETQYF
CDR3 DNA: TGTGCCAGCAGTCCCTCGGGACGCCTCCAAGAGACCCAGTACTTC

clone size: NA
J gene: TRBJ1-4
V gene: TRBV7-2
D gene: NA
CDR3 protein: CASSLVQGLGEKLFF
CDR3 DNA: TGTGCCAGCAGCTTAGTGCAGGGATTGGGTGAAAAACTGTTTTTT

clone size: NA
J gene: TRBJ2-1
V gene: TRBV5-1
D gene: NA
CDR3 protein: CASSLSTGPYSEQFF
CDR3 DNA: TGCGCCAGCAGCTTGAGTACAGGACCTTACAGTGAGCAGTTCTTC

clone size: many
J gene: TRBJ2-7
V gene: TRBV7-2
D gene: NA
CDR3 protein: CASSLVRGGQQVYEQYF
CDR3 DNA: TGTGCCAGCAGCTTAGTGAGGGGAGGACAGCAAGTTTACGAGCAGTACTTC

clone size: NA
J gene: TRBJ1-2
V gene: TRBV27
D gene: NA
CDR3 protein: CASSLGRKYGYTF
CDR3 DNA: TGTGCCAGCAGTTTGGGCAGGAAATATGGCTACACCTTC